The next 19 T cell receptor beta chains were all read from a single sample in a study of T cell changes during pregnancy in multiple sclerosis. Only in-frame clones appear in the TCRdb table, and some are missing; sequencing was by immunoSEQ multiplex PCR. The table has tens of thousands of clones, about 92% seen once. The sample was CD4+ T cells from peripheral blood mononuclear cells, taken after pregnancy. The receptor source for this set is a female donor in good health, enrolled as a control in a pregnancy study.

V gene TRBV5-4 combines with J gene TRBJ2-3, with 8 bases aligning to TRBD2. Germline V gives CDR1 SGHNT, CDR2 YYREEE (reference sequence). J was trimmed by 5 bases and V by 3 bases; bases with no gene match: 5. The length of the CDR3 is 14 residues. This CDR3 reads CASSYGLAGDTQYF. The CDR3 DNA follows: TGTGCCAGCAGCTACGGACTAGCTGGAGATACGCAGTATTTT.

The chain joins TRBV4-2 to TRBJ1-2, with a tentative D call TRBD1 (5 bases). From germline, CDR1 is LGHNA and CDR2 YNFKEQ. Trimming stripped 1 base from V and 8 bases from J, with 11 bases between. This CDR3 has 13 residues. The CDR3 protein is CASSQGGQGGYTF. CDR3 sequence (DNA): TGTGCCAGCAGCCAAGGGGGCCAAGGGGGCTACACCTTC.

The chain recombines TRBV5-1 with TRBJ2-7; perhaps TRBD1 as D (5 bases). The CDR3 is made up of 11 amino acids. Between the trimmed V and J ends, which lost 3 bases and 7 bases, there was a span of 8 bases. Germline V gene data show CDR1 as SGHRS and CDR2 as YFSETQ. Here the CDR3 DNA reads TGCGCCAGCAGCTCGACAGATGAGCAGTACTTC. It yields the protein CASSSTDEQYF.

The chain joins TRBV28 to TRBJ2-7; no clear D gene. CDR1 and CDR2 (germline): MDHEN, SYDVKM. This CDR3 spans 12 amino acids. V shed 3 bases and J shed 5 bases, with 8 bases lying between them. DNA of the CDR3: TGTGCCAGCAGTTTTTCCGGTGACGAGCAGTACTTC. This translates into CASSFSGDEQYF.

The chain employs TRBV9 and TRBJ1-6; D might be TRBD1 (5 bases). The V and J ends lost 4 bases and 7 bases respectively, with 12 bases between them. This CDR3 has 14 amino acids. Germline V gene data show CDR1 as SGDLS and CDR2 as YYNGEE. The CDR3 loop reads CASSPGTPNSPLHF. In DNA, the CDR3 is TGTGCCAGCAGCCCCGGGACTCCGAATTCACCCCTCCACTTT.

V and J are TRBV29-1 and TRBJ1-2, with D hard to call. Per germline, CDR1 SQVTM and CDR2 ANQGSEA. Trimming removed 3 bases at V and 6 bases at J, with 11 bases between. The CDR3 totals 12 residues. The DNA for the CDR3 is TGCAGCGTTGAGTCGGAGAGAAATGGCTACACCTTC. Its translation is CSVESERNGYTF.

The chain carries TRBV6-1 and TRBJ1-5; no clear D. This CDR3 has 13 residues. V gave up 4 bases and J gave up 7 bases, with 11 bases separating them. Germline CDR1 is MNHNS and CDR2 is SASEGT. Written as DNA, the CDR3 is TGTGCCAGCAGTGGTCGGGGTTCACAGCCCCAGCATTTT. This gives the protein CASSGRGSQPQHF.

The V and J genes are TRBV5-6 and TRBJ2-5; possibly TRBD1 for D (5 bases). Germline CDR1 and CDR2: SGHDT and YYEEEE. The CDR3 has 16 amino acids. Deletions cut 2 bases from V and 2 bases from J, with 16 bases between. The chain's CDR3 is CASSFLGSTAQETQYF. The CDR3 DNA reads TGTGCCAGCAGCTTTTTGGGTTCGACAGCTCAAGAGACCCAGTACTTC.

CDR3: CASSQGQGITNYGYTF. CDR3 nucleotide sequence: TGCGCCAGCAGCCAAGGACAGGGAATTACGAATTATGGCTACACCTTC. The chain is built from TRBV4-3 and TRBJ1-2; 7 bases line up with TRBD1. CDR1 and CDR2 from the germline V gene are LGHNA and YSLEER. This CDR3 is built from 16 residues. After removal of 1 base from V and 5 bases from J, the junction contained 10 bases not matched to a gene.

The chain uses TRBV27 and TRBJ2-3; TRBD2 aligns across 13 bases. CDR1 MNHEY and CDR2 SMNVEV come from the germline V gene (reference sequence). There are 17 residues in the CDR3. V was clipped by 4 bases and J by 1 base; unmatched bases: 5. CDR3 sequence reads: CASSYEGTSGGTDTQYF. CDR3 nucleotide sequence: TGTGCCAGCAGTTACGAGGGGACTAGCGGGGGCACAGATACGCAGTATTTT.

The V call is TRBV12-5, the J call TRBJ1-5; 12 nucleotides agree with TRBD1. Germline V gene lookup returns CDR1 LGHNT and CDR2 FRNRAP. This CDR3 region has 19 residues. Trimming took 1 base from V and 1 from J; bases not matched to a gene: 8. CDR3 sequence: CASGLGRDRGRGSNQPQHF. The CDR3 DNA reads as TGTGCTAGTGGTTTGGGCCGGGACAGGGGGCGAGGGAGCAATCAGCCCCAGCATTTT. Combining the CDR3 with reference TRBV12-5 and TRBJ1-5 gives the whole variable domain DARVTQTPRHKVTEMGQEVTMRCQPILGHNTVFWYRQTMMQGLELLAYFRNRAPLDDSGMPKDRFSAEMPDATLATLKIQPSEPRDSAVYFCASGLGRDRGRGSNQPQHFGDGTRLSIL.

This clone appeared once. J is TRBJ1-6 and V is TRBV6-5; maybe TRBD1 (5 bases). Germline values: CDR1 MNHEY, CDR2 SVGAGI. This CDR3 comprises 16 residues. V was clipped by 4 bases and J by 9 bases, with 19 bases between them. The CDR3 DNA is TGTGCCAGCAGTTCAAGGCACGCTGGGGGGGGTTCACCCCTCCACTTT. It is translated as CASSSRHAGGGSPLHF.

The rearrangement joins TRBV29-1 to TRBJ1-1, with unresolved D. Germline CDR1 is SQVTM and CDR2 is ANQGSEA. Trimming shortened V by 6 bases and J by 2 bases, and 13 bases separated the two germline ends. This CDR3 contains 13 residues. The DNA of the CDR3 is TGCAGCGTGGCCACTGGGAGTAACACTGAAGCTTTCTTT. It translates to CSVATGSNTEAFF.

This clone is a singleton in its sample. The chain combines TRBV10-3 with TRBJ2-7, with D perhaps matching TRBD1 (6 bases). Between the trimmed V and J ends, which lost 0 bases and 9 bases, there was a span of 18 bases. Germline CDR1 and CDR2: ENHRY and SYGVKD. The CDR3 covers 15 residues. The DNA of the CDR3 is TGTGCCATCAGTGAGTCTGGGGGCCATAGAGCTTCGCAGTACTTC. Its translation is CAISESGGHRASQYF.

V and J are TRBV7-9 and TRBJ1-3; weak D call: TRBD1 (6 bases). Germline loops: CDR1 SEHNR, CDR2 FQNEAQ (reference sequence). V lost 8 bases and J lost 0, with 11 bases in between. This CDR3 has 14 residues. In nucleotides, the CDR3 is TGTGCCAGCGGGACACCGGTCTCTGGAAACACCATATATTTT. Protein sequence: CASGTPVSGNTIYF.

The chain combines TRBV7-8 with TRBJ1-5; the D is unclear. Germline V gene data show CDR1 as SGHVS and CDR2 as FQNEAQ. The CDR3 runs to 14 residues. The germline V and J ends were trimmed by 5 bases and 3 bases, with 11 bases remaining between them. DNA of the CDR3: TGTGCCAGCAGCCTCCCCCGGGTCAATCAGCCCCAGCATTTT. Its protein is CASSLPRVNQPQHF.

The genes are TRBV6-6 and TRBJ1-1; 8 bases agree with TRBD1. V was pared by 7 bases and J by 0 bases, with 4 bases of the junction left unmatched. Germline CDR1 reads MNHNY; CDR2 reads SVGAGI (reference sequence). The CDR3 covers 14 residues. CDR3 loop: CASNPGGLNTEAFF. For the CDR3, the DNA is TGTGCCAGCAACCCAGGGGGCTTGAACACTGAAGCTTTCTTT.

The chain carries TRBV30 and TRBJ1-5; D is unclear. Trimming removed 4 bases from V and 0 bases from J, with 10 bases in between. This CDR3 contains 14 residues. The germline V gene has CDR1 GTSNPN and CDR2 SVGIG (reference sequence). CDR3 bases: TGTGCCTGGAACCCCGCCTATAGCAATCAGCCCCAGCATTTT. Protein: CAWNPAYSNQPQHF.

The chain recombines TRBV7-8 with TRBJ1-6; 8 nucleotides match TRBD1. V lost 1 base and J lost 6; bases outside the gene matches: 5. This CDR3 region has 16 residues. CDR1 and CDR2 (germline): SGHVS, FQNEAQ. CDR3 loop: CASSLGQGYRNSPLHF. The CDR3 nucleotides read TGTGCCAGCAGCTTAGGACAGGGGTATCGTAATTCACCCCTCCACTTT.